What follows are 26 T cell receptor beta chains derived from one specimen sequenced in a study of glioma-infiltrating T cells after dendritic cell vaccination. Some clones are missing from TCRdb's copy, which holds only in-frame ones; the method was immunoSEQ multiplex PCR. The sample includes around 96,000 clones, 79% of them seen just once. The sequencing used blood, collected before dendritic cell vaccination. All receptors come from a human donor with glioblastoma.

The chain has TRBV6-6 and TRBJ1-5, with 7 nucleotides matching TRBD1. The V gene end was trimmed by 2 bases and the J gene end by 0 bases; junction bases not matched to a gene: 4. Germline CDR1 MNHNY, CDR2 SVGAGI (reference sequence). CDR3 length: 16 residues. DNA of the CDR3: TGTGCCAGCAGTTACGGCTACAGGGGTAGCAATCAGCCCCAGCATTTT. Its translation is CASSYGYRGSNQPQHF.

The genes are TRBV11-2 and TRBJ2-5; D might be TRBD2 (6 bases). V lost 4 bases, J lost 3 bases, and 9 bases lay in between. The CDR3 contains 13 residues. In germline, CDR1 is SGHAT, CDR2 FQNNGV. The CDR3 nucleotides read TGTGCCAGCAGCTACGGGAGAGAAGAGACCCAGTACTTC. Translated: CASSYGREETQYF.

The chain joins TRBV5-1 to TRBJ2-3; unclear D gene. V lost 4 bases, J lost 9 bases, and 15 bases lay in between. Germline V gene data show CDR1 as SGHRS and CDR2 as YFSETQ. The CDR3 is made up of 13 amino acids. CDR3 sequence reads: CASSRGGGETQYF. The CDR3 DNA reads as TGCGCCAGCAGCAGAGGCGGCGGTGAGACGCAGTATTTT.

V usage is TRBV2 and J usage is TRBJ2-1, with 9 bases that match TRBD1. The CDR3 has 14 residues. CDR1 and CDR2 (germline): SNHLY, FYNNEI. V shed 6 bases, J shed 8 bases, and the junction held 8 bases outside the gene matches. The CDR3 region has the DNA TGTGCCAGCAGAGGAGGGACAGGGTTCGATGAGCAGTTCTTC. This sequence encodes CASRGGTGFDEQFF.

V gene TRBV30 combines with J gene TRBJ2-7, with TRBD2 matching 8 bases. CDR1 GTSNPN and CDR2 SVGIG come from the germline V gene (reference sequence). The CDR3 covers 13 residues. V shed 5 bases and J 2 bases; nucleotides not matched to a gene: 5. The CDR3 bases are TGTGCCTGGGGTAAGCGGGGGACCTACGAGCAGTACTTC. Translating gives CAWGKRGTYEQYF.

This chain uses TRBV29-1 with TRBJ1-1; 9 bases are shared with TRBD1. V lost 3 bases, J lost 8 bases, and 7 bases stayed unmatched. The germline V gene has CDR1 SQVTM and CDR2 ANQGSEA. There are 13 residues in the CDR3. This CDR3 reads CSVEGQGGIEAFF. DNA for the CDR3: TGCAGCGTTGAGGGACAGGGTGGAATCGAAGCTTTCTTT.

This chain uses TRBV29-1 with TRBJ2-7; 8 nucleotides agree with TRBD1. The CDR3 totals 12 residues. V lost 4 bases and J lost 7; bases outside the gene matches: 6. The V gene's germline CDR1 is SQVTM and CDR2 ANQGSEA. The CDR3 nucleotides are TGCAGCGTTGCCAAGGACAGGGATGAGCAGTACTTC. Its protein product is CSVAKDRDEQYF.

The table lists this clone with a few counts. CDR3: CASSVRGTDTGELFF. The CDR3 DNA sequence: TGTGCCAGCAGTGTTCGCGGGACGGACACCGGGGAGCTGTTTTTT. The chain recombines TRBV2 with TRBJ2-2, with D possibly being TRBD2 (6 bases). The germline V gene has CDR1 SNHLY and CDR2 FYNNEI. This CDR3 contains 15 residues. V was shortened by 4 bases and J by 3 bases, with 12 bases between the two germline ends.

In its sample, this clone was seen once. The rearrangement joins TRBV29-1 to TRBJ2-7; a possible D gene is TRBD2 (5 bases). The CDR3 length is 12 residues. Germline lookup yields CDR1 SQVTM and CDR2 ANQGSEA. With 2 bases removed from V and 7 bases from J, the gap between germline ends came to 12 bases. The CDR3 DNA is TGCAGCGTTGAAAGGGAGTCGGGGGAGCAGTACTTC. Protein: CSVERESGEQYF.

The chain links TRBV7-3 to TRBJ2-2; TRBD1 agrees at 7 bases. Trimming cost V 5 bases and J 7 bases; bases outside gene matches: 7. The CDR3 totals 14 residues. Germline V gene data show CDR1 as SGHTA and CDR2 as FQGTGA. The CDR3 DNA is TGTGCCAGCAGCCCGAGGGGGCGGGTCGGGGAGCTGTTTTTT. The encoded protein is CASSPRGRVGELFF. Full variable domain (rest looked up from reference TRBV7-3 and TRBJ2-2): GAGVSQTPSNKVTEKGKYVELRCDPISGHTALYWYRQSLGQGPEFLIYFQGTGAADDSGLPNDRFFAVRPEGSVSTLKIQRTERGDSAVYLCASSPRGRVGELFFGEGSRLTVL.

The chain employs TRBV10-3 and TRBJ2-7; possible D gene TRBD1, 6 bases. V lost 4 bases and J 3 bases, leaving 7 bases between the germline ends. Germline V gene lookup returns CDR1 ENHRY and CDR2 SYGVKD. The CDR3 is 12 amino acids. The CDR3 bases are TGTGCCATCAGTGGGACAGACTACGAGCAGTACTTC. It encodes CAISGTDYEQYF.

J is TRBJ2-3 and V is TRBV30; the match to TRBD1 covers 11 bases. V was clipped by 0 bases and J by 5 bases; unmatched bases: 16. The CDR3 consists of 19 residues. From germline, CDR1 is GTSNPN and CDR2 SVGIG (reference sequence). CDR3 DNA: TGTGCCTGGAGTGTTCCTGCGTGGCCCGGGACAGGGGGGTTAGATACGCAGTATTTT. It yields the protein CAWSVPAWPGTGGLDTQYF.

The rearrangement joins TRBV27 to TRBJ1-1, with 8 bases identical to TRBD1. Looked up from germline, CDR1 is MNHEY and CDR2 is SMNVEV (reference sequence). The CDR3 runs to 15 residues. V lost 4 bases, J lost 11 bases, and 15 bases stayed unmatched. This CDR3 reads CASSYGQGGWAPAFF. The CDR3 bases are TGTGCCAGCAGTTATGGACAGGGTGGTTGGGCTCCTGCTTTCTTT.

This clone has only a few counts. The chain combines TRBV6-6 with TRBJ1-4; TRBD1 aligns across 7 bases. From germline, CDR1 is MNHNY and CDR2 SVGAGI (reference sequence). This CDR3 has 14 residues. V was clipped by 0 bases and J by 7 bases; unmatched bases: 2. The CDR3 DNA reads TGTGCCAGCAGTTACTCTCAGGGGGTTGAAAAACTGTTTTTT. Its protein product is CASSYSQGVEKLFF.

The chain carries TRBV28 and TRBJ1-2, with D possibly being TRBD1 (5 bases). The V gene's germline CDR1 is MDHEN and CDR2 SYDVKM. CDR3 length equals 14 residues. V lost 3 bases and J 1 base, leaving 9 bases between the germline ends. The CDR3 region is CASSLGGRNYGYTF. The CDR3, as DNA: TGTGCCAGCAGTTTGGGGGGACGTAACTATGGCTACACCTTC.

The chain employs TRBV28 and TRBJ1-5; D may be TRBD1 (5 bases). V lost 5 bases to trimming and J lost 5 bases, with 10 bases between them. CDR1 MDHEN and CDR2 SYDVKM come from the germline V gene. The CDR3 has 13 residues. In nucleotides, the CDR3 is TGTGCCAGCAGTCTTCAGGGTTATCAGCCCCAGCATTTT. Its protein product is CASSLQGYQPQHF. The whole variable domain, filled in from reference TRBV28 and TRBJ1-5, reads DVKVTQSSRYLVKRTGEKVFLECVQDMDHENMFWYRQDPGLGLRLIYFSYDVKMKEKGDIPEGYSVSREKKERFSLILESASTNQTSMYLCASSLQGYQPQHFGDGTRLSIL.

The CDR3 DNA reads as TGTGCCATCAGTGAGGCCCGGAGTAGCGGGGACATTCAGTACTTC. It is translated as CAISEARSSGDIQYF. The V and J genes are TRBV10-3 and TRBJ2-4; TRBD2 aligns across 8 bases. The CDR3 covers 15 residues. The V and J ends lost 2 bases and 8 bases, in that order; junction bases with no gene match: 8. Per germline, CDR1 ENHRY and CDR2 SYGVKD.

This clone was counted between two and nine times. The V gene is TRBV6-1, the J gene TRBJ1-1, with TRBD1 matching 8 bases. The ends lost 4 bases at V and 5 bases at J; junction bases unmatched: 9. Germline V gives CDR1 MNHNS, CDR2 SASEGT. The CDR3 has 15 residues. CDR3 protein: CASSGPGQGRTEAFF. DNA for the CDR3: TGTGCCAGCAGTGGGCCCGGACAGGGTCGAACTGAAGCTTTCTTT.

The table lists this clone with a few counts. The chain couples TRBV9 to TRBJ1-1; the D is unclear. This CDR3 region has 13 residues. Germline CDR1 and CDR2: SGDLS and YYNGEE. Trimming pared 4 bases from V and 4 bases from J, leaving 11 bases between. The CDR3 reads CASSQATFTEAFF. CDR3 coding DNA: TGTGCCAGCAGCCAGGCCACCTTCACTGAAGCTTTCTTT.

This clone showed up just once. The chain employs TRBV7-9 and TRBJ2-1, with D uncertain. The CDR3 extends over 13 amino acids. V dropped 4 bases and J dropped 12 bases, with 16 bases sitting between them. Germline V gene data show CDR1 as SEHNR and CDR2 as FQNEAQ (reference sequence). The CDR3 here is CASSSDSMVAQFF. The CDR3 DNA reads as TGTGCCAGCAGCTCCGACTCCATGGTGGCGCAGTTCTTC.

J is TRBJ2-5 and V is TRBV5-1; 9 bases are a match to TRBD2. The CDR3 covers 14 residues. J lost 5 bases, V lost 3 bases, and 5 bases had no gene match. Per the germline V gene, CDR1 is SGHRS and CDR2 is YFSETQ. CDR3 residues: CASSSAGGGETQYF. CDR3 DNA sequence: TGCGCCAGCAGCTCAGCGGGGGGAGGGGAGACCCAGTACTTC.

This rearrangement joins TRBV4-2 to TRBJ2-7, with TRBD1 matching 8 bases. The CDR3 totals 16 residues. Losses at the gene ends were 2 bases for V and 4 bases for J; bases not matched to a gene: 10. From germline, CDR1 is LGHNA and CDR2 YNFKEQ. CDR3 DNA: TGTGCCAGCAGCCAACAGGGGGCCCCCGAGCCTTACGAGCAGTACTTC. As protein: CASSQQGAPEPYEQYF.

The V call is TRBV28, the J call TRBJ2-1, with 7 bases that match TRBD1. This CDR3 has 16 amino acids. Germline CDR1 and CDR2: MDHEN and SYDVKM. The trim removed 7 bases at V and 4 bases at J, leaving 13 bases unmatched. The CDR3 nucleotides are TGTGCCAGCATCCAATTACAGGGGAGAAATTACAATGAGCAGTTCTTC. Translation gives CASIQLQGRNYNEQFF.

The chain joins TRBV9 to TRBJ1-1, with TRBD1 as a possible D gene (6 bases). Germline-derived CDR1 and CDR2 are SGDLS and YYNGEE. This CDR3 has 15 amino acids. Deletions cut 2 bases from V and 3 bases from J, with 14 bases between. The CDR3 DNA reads TGTGCCAGCAGCGTCGCGTCAGGGGCGCACACTGAAGCTTTCTTT. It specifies CASSVASGAHTEAFF.

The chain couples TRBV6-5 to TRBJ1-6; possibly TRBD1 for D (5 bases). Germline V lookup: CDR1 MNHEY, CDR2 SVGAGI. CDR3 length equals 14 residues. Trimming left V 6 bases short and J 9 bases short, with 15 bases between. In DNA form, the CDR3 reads TGTGCCAGCAGCGAAACAGGTGCCGGTTCACCCCTCCACTTT. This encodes CASSETGAGSPLHF.

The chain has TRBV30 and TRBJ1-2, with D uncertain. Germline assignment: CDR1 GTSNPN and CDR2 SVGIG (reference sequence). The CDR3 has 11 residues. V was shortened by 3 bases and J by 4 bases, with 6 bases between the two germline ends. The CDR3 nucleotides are TGTGCCTGGAGATATTTCTATGGCTACACCTTC. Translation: CAWRYFYGYTF.